The 28 T cell receptor beta chains given below trace back to one sample, sequenced in a study of blood T cells in healthy people across ages. Together with a sample-barcoded 5' primer, a J-beta primer mix was included in a second PCR lasting about 6 to 11 cycles. TCRdb re-analysed the 5' RACE reads in MiXCR, keeping a single row per CDR3 protein. There are about 930,000 distinct CDR3 sequences in the sample; just under 30% occur only once, and about a tenth lies in the top ten. This sample was shared with a second study, whose subject was T cells of mothers and their children.

Sample: blood. The receptors originated from a woman in her thirties or forties in good health.

This clonotype has a handful of counts. This rearrangement joins TRBV5-1 to TRBJ2-7; 11 bases map to TRBD1. The V gene end was trimmed by 0 bases and the J gene end by 6 bases; junction bases not matched to a gene: 8. The CDR3 sequence is 16 residues long. Looked up from germline, CDR1 is SGHRS and CDR2 is YFSETQ. The CDR3 here is CASSLGWTGGAGEQYF. CDR3 in DNA: TGCGCCAGCAGCTTGGGCTGGACAGGGGGCGCGGGCGAGCAGTACTTC.

This clonotype was observed at least ten times. The rearrangement links TRBV20-1 to TRBJ2-4, with a possible D match to TRBD1 (6 bases). CDR1 and CDR2 from the germline V gene are DFQATT and SNEGSKA (reference sequence). The CDR3 is 14 residues long. The V gene lost 8 bases and the J gene lost 0 bases, with 14 bases spanning the gap. The CDR3 coding sequence is TGCAGTTTTCCAGGGGTTTTAGCCAAAAACATTCAGTACTTC. Amino acid sequence: CSFPGVLAKNIQYF.

This clonotype was observed a few times. The rearrangement joins TRBV19 to TRBJ2-5; 9 nucleotides match TRBD2. CDR3 length: 15 amino acids. The germline gives CDR1 LNHDA, CDR2 SQIVND (reference sequence). V lost 4 bases, J lost 4 bases, and 7 bases stayed unmatched. Here the CDR3 DNA reads TGTGCCAGTAGTACAATAGCGGGGGCTGGAGAGACCCAGTACTTC. Translated, it gives CASSTIAGAGETQYF.

This clonotype was detected a few times. This sequence joins TRBV4-3 and TRBJ2-7; D remains unclear. This CDR3 contains 14 residues. V shed 0 bases and J shed 4 bases, with 10 bases lying between them. Germline values: CDR1 LGHNA, CDR2 YSLEER. In DNA form, the CDR3 reads TGCGCCAGCAGCCAAGACCAGGACCTGTACGAGCAGTACTTC. It yields the protein CASSQDQDLYEQYF.

There are many counts of this clonotype. The rearrangement uses TRBV5-6 and TRBJ2-5; the D is unclear. Germline CDR1 and CDR2: SGHDT and YYEEEE. This CDR3 region has 14 residues. V dropped 0 bases and J dropped 0 bases, with 6 bases sitting between them. The CDR3 coding sequence is TGTGCCAGCAGCTTGGAGGTATACCAAGAGACCCAGTACTTC. It encodes CASSLEVYQETQYF.

This sequence joins TRBV20-1 and TRBJ2-1; 7 positions agree with TRBD2. Germline lookup yields CDR1 DFQATT and CDR2 SNEGSKA (reference sequence). The CDR3 is 15 amino acids. V lost 5 bases, J lost 5 bases, and 12 bases stayed unmatched. The CDR3 loop reads CSAGLGGLLNNEQFF. Written as DNA, the CDR3 is TGCAGTGCTGGACTTGGGGGACTACTTAACAATGAGCAGTTCTTC.

Ten or more counts support this clonotype. The chain combines TRBV28 with TRBJ1-2, with TRBD1 as a possible D gene (6 bases). The germline V gene has CDR1 MDHEN and CDR2 SYDVKM. V was trimmed by 7 bases and J by 7 bases, leaving 19 bases between them. This CDR3 contains 14 residues. In DNA, the CDR3 is TGTGCCAGCAATCTCGACAGGCGGAGTAGTGGCTACACCTTC. Amino acids: CASNLDRRSSGYTF.

This clonotype occurred many times. V usage is TRBV28 and J usage is TRBJ1-2; 10 bases map to TRBD1. In germline, CDR1 is MDHEN, CDR2 SYDVKM. The CDR3 covers 14 residues. The V and J ends lost 6 bases and 3 bases, in that order; junction bases with no gene match: 4. For the CDR3, the DNA is TGTGCCAGCAGCTTGACAGGGGGCGACTATGGCTACACCTTC. It translates to CASSLTGGDYGYTF.

In the case of this clonotype: A much larger clone lies one base from this, so it may be a read error. This chain joins TRBV12-3 or TRBV12-4 and TRBJ2-5, with 13 bases identical to TRBD2. CDR3 length equals 15 residues. The V segment lost 5 bases and the J segment 11 bases; nucleotides outside the gene matches: 11. This CDR3 is CASSTSGGAWNEQYF. In nucleotides, the CDR3 is TGTGCCAGCAGTACTAGCGGGGGGGCTTGGAATGAGCAGTACTTC.

This clonotype appeared many times. The chain joins TRBV6-4 to TRBJ2-3, with a weak D call TRBD2 (6 bases). Germline V lookup: CDR1 MRHNA, CDR2 SNTAGT. V was cut by 4 bases and J by 0 bases, with 8 bases left in between. This CDR3 contains 14 residues. The CDR3 reads CASSAGTSTDTQYF. DNA of the CDR3: TGTGCCAGCAGTGCCGGGACTAGCACAGATACGCAGTATTTT.

This clonotype was found many times. This chain links TRBV7-2 with TRBJ1-2; 8 nucleotides match TRBD1. The CDR3 runs to 15 residues. Germline V CDR1 and CDR2: SGHTA, FQGNSA. The V and J ends lost 5 bases and 4 bases, in that order; junction bases with no gene match: 9. CDR3 in DNA: TGTGCCAGCAGCCCAGGGGGGGACAGGTCCTATGGCTACACCTTC. Translated, it gives CASSPGGDRSYGYTF.

This clonotype occurred a few times. The genes are TRBV20-1 and TRBJ2-5; 7 bases are a match to TRBD1. Looked up from germline, CDR1 is DFQATT and CDR2 is SNEGSKA (reference sequence). V was clipped by 1 base and J by 1 base; unmatched bases: 6. This CDR3 has 15 amino acids. The CDR3 DNA reads TGCAGTGCTAGAGCCCACAGGGGTACCCAAGAGACCCAGTACTTC. Its translation is CSARAHRGTQETQYF.

The chain links TRBV25-1 to TRBJ2-7; 8 nucleotides align to TRBD1. The CDR3 is 15 residues long. The germline CDR1 and CDR2 sequences are MGHDK and SYGVNS. V dropped 6 bases and J dropped 7; count of bases not matched to a gene: 14. The CDR3 DNA sequence: TGTGCCAGCAGGCCCCCCGGGACAGGAAACAATGAGCAGTACTTC. Its protein product is CASRPPGTGNNEQYF.

This clonotype was seen a single time. This chain joins TRBV12-3 or TRBV12-4 and TRBJ1-1; D perhaps matches TRBD1 (6 bases). V lost 1 base to trimming and J lost 9 bases, with 15 bases between them. The CDR3 is 14 residues long. The CDR3 region is CASSLVAGARKAFF. In DNA, the CDR3 is TGTGCCAGCAGTTTAGTGGCAGGGGCGAGAAAAGCTTTCTTT.

In its sample, this clonotype was seen many times. The J gene is TRBJ2-3, the V gene TRBV20-1; D remains ambiguous. The CDR3 contains 15 residues. The germline V gene has CDR1 DFQATT and CDR2 SNEGSKA (reference sequence). The ends were cut back, 0 bases at V and 2 bases at J, with 12 bases in the middle. CDR3 DNA: TGCAGTGCTAGAGATGGTGAGGTCCCCACAGATACGCAGTATTTT. Amino acid sequence: CSARDGEVPTDTQYF.

Details on this clonotype: It may be a read error: a sequence one base away is much more abundant. The V gene is TRBV6-6, the J gene TRBJ1-2; D remains ambiguous. The CDR3 sequence is 14 residues long. CDR1 and CDR2 from the germline V gene are MNHNY and SVGAGI (reference sequence). The chain's CDR3 is CASRYSGVNYGYTF. For the CDR3, the DNA is TGTGCCAGCAGGTACTCTGGGGTAAACTATGGCTACACCTTC.

The chain carries TRBV20-1 and TRBJ2-1, with D maybe TRBD2 (7 bases). Germline CDR1 reads DFQATT; CDR2 reads SNEGSKA (reference sequence). The ends were cut back, 2 bases at V and 8 bases at J, with 16 bases in the middle. The CDR3 is made up of 14 amino acids. CDR3 coding DNA: TGCAGTGCTAGACGTGGGGGGGCCGGGTATGAGCAGTTCTTC. This translates into CSARRGGAGYEQFF.

This clonotype was observed a few times. The chain uses TRBV4-3 and TRBJ1-6; unclear D gene. Germline V gives CDR1 LGHNA, CDR2 YSLEER. The V gene lost 1 base and the J gene lost 6 bases, with 13 bases spanning the gap. The CDR3 loop spans 16 amino acids. This CDR3 reads CASSQVSGLGNSPLHF. The CDR3 DNA reads TGCGCCAGCAGCCAAGTATCGGGGTTGGGTAATTCACCCCTCCACTTT.

This clonotype was recorded at least ten times. The chain combines TRBV7-2 with TRBJ1-1; 7 positions match TRBD1. V trimming: 10 bases; J trimming: 7 bases; junction bases outside the gene matches: 12. The CDR3 is 13 amino acids. The germline gives CDR1 SGHTA, CDR2 FQGNSA. For the CDR3, the DNA is TGTGCCACCCAGAGGGGGCGCGATGGTGAAGCTTTCTTT. Its translation: CATQRGRDGEAFF.

The chain couples TRBV30 to TRBJ2-1; D tentatively reads TRBD1 or TRBD2 (5 bases each). V was pared by 2 bases and J by 9 bases, with 17 bases between. Germline CDR1 is GTSNPN and CDR2 is SVGIG (reference sequence). The CDR3 has 14 residues. The CDR3 sequence is CAWSWGRARGEQFF. CDR3 bases: TGTGCCTGGAGTTGGGGCCGGGCCCGGGGTGAGCAGTTCTTC. Supplemented by reference TRBV30 and TRBJ2-1, the full variable domain reads SQTIHQWPATLVQPVGSPLSLECTVEGTSNPNLYWYRQAAGRGLQLLFYSVGIGQISSEVPQNLSASRPQDRQFILSSKKLLLSDSGFYLCAWSWGRARGEQFFGPGTRLTVL.

The V gene is TRBV12-3 or TRBV12-4, the J gene TRBJ1-1; the match to TRBD1 covers 7 bases. This CDR3 has 13 amino acids. The J segment lost 3 bases and the V segment lost 6 bases, leaving 4 bases of the junction unmatched. The CDR3 coding sequence is TGTGCCAGCAGCTACGGGACAGACACTGAAGCTTTCTTT. As protein: CASSYGTDTEAFF.

This sequence joins TRBV5-4 and TRBJ2-3; D gene ambiguous. Trimming left V 4 bases short and J 2 bases short, with 8 bases between. Germline V lookup: CDR1 SGHNT, CDR2 YYREEE (reference sequence). The CDR3 length is 13 residues. The CDR3: CASSVPDTDTQYF. DNA of the CDR3: TGTGCCAGCAGCGTCCCTGACACAGATACGCAGTATTTT.

This clonotype was seen more than once but under ten times. The chain has TRBV20-1 and TRBJ1-5; tentatively, D is TRBD1 (6 bases). V dropped 4 bases and J dropped 6 bases, with 16 bases sitting between them. The CDR3 spans 14 residues. Germline V gene lookup returns CDR1 DFQATT and CDR2 SNEGSKA (reference sequence). The CDR3 region is CSATAGGGSQPQHF. DNA of the CDR3: TGCAGTGCTACGGCCGGAGGGGGATCTCAGCCCCAGCATTTT.

V is TRBV20-1 and J is TRBJ1-1, with a possible D match to TRBD1 (6 bases). The V end was cut by 6 bases, the J end by 1 base, with 12 bases between. Germline V gene lookup returns CDR1 DFQATT and CDR2 SNEGSKA (reference sequence). This CDR3 is built from 13 residues. The chain's CDR3 is CSAAGAGNTEAFF. CDR3 coding DNA: TGCAGTGCGGCAGGGGCAGGGAACACTGAAGCTTTCTTT.

J is TRBJ2-7 and V is TRBV4-1; D is unresolved. The CDR3 totals 14 residues. V gave up 1 base and J gave up 3 bases, with 10 bases separating them. Germline CDR1 reads MGHRA; CDR2 reads YSYEKL. CDR3 bases: TGCGCCAGCAGCCAAGCACAGTCCTTCTACGAGCAGTACTTC. It codes for CASSQAQSFYEQYF.

This sequence joins TRBV5-1 and TRBJ1-6, with a possible D match to TRBD1 (5 bases). This CDR3 contains 15 residues. V shed 4 bases and J shed 7 bases, with 15 bases lying between them. CDR1 SGHRS and CDR2 YFSETQ come from the germline V gene. CDR3 nucleotides: TGCGCCAGCAGCCCAAACGTGGGGCTAAATTCACCCCTCCACTTT. Translation gives CASSPNVGLNSPLHF.

The DNA of the CDR3 is TGCGCCAGCAGCCACCGGGCCTTTGGGGACACTGAAGCTTTCTTT. Translating it yields CASSHRAFGDTEAFF. The chain has TRBV4-3 and TRBJ1-1; no definite D call. CDR1 LGHNA and CDR2 YSLEER come from the germline V gene. The CDR3 covers 15 residues. V was shortened by 3 bases and J by 3 bases, with 14 bases between the two germline ends.

The chain recombines TRBV27 with TRBJ2-7; D unresolved. Germline CDR1 is MNHEY and CDR2 is SMNVEV (reference sequence). There are 14 residues in the CDR3. V lost 5 bases and J lost 2, with 13 bases in between. This CDR3 reads CASSPIDPTYEQYF. In DNA, the CDR3 is TGTGCCAGCAGTCCCATAGACCCAACCTACGAGCAGTACTTC.